A selection of T cell receptor beta chains follows, all from one sample in a study of blood T cell repertoires in COVID-19. Sequenced by immunoSEQ multiplex PCR; TCRdb stores in-frame clones only, minus some. The repertoire holds some 74,000 clones, with around 88% as singletons. Sequenced: peripheral blood. The receptor source for this set is an elderly woman with acute or convalescent COVID-19. CDR3s include the opening cysteine and the closing phenylalanine or tryptophan. Each record gives: J gene, clone size, D gene, V gene, CDR3 protein, CDR3 DNA. D genes are given only for firm matches. Clone size is stated in some rows and not others, as once, few, many or a class when expanded.

>TRBJ1-1|NA|NA|TRBV5-1
CASSLADKNTEAFF
TGCGCCAGCAGCTTGGCCGACAAGAACACTGAAGCTTTCTTT
>TRBJ2-1|NA|TRBD1|TRBV20-1
CSASRTGGNEQFF
TGCAGTGCTAGTAGGACAGGGGGAAATGAGCAGTTCTTC
>TRBJ2-7|NA|TRBD2|TRBV6-5
CASRRTSGDPYEQYF
TGTGCCAGCAGACGGACTAGCGGGGACCCCTACGAGCAGTACTTC
>TRBJ2-2|NA|NA|TRBV5-1
CASSLPGGTGELFF
TGCGCCAGCAGTTTGCCAGGGGGGACCGGGGAGCTGTTTTTT
>TRBJ2-5|NA|TRBD2|TRBV18
CASAYRAGDQETQYF
TGTGCCAGCGCTTATAGAGCGGGGGACCAAGAGACCCAGTACTTC
>TRBJ1-2|NA|NA|TRBV19
CASSHTGNYGYTF
TGTGCCAGTAGTCATACAGGGAACTATGGCTACACCTTC
>TRBJ2-5|NA|NA|TRBV7-6
CASSSGRYQETQYF
TGTGCCAGCAGCTCAGGGAGGTACCAAGAGACCCAGTACTTC
>TRBJ2-3|NA|NA|TRBV4-2
CASSQEGGLSDTQYF
TGTGCCAGCAGCCAAGAAGGGGGTCTCTCAGATACGCAGTATTTT
>TRBJ2-5|once|TRBD2|TRBV5-1
CASSLKAGGPQETQYF
TGCGCCAGCAGCTTGAAGGCGGGAGGCCCCCAAGAGACCCAGTACTTC
>TRBJ2-1|NA|TRBD1|TRBV18
CASSPSRDRVSNEQFF
TGTGCCAGCTCACCATCCCGGGACAGGGTGTCCAATGAGCAGTTCTTC
>TRBJ2-3|NA|NA|TRBV3-1/TRBV3-2
CASSQVQGRHTDTQYF
TGTGCCAGCAGCCAAGTTCAGGGTAGGCACACAGATACGCAGTATTTT
>TRBJ2-2|NA|TRBD1|TRBV18
CASSPLTLGQGATGELFF
TGTGCCAGCTCACCACTTACTTTGGGACAGGGGGCTACCGGGGAGCTGTTTTTT
>TRBJ2-1|NA|TRBD2|TRBV18
CASSRLAEDEQFF
TGTGCCAGCTCGAGACTAGCGGAGGATGAGCAGTTCTTC
>TRBJ1-1|NA|TRBD1|TRBV14
CASSRTGVTEAFF
TGTGCCAGCAGCCGTACAGGGGTCACTGAAGCTTTCTTT
>TRBJ2-1|few|TRBD2|TRBV6-4
CASSGILAGVDEQFF
TGTGCCAGCAGTGGAATACTAGCGGGAGTGGATGAGCAGTTCTTC
>TRBJ2-1|NA|TRBD1|TRBV5-1
CARSRGGQGSYNEQFF
TGCGCCCGCAGCCGGGGGGGACAGGGGTCCTACAATGAGCAGTTCTTC